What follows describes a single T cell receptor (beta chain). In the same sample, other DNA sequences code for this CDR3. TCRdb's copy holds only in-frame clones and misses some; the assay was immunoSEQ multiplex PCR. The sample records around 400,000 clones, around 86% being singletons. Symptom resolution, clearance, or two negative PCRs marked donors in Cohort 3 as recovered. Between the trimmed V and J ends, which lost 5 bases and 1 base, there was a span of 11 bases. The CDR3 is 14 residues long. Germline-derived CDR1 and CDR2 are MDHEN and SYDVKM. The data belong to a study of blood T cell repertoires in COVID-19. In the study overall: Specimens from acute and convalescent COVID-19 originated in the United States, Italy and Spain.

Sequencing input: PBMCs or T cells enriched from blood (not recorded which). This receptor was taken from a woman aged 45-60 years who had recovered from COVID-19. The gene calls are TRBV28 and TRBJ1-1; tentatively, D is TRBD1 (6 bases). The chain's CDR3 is CASSIGQRNTEAFF. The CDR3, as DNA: TGTGCCAGCAGTATAGGACAGCGGAACACTGAAGCTTTCTTT.